Included here is one T cell receptor beta chain sequence, with context. The sample comes from a study of T cell changes during pregnancy in multiple sclerosis. Data came from immunoSEQ multiplex PCR; TCRdb stores just in-frame clones and leaves some out. The data show 25,000 to 35,000 clones, 92% seen once. Trimming took off 4 bases at V and 2 bases at J, with 11 bases between the two ends. Looked up from germline, CDR1 is LGHNA and CDR2 is YSLEER. CDR3 size: 15 residues. The clonotype was recovered from a female donor in good health, enrolled as a control in a pregnancy study. The chain carries TRBV4-3 and TRBJ2-2; a weak D match, TRBD2 (6 bases). The starting material was peripheral blood, obtained in the first trimester of pregnancy. The CDR3, as DNA: TGCGCCAGCAGCCTGGGGACTTATAACACCGGGGAGCTGTTTTTT. As protein: CASSLGTYNTGELFF.